The following is a T cell receptor beta chain sequence with its context. What it recognizes is unknown. The data derive from a study of long-term antiretroviral therapy in people with HIV. This CDR3 comprises 15 residues. V gave up 3 bases and J gave up 1 base; unmatched junction bases: 5. Germline CDR1 SGHRS, CDR2 YFSETQ. Survey-level resolution applied to immunoSEQ assay v3.0. Measured with immunoSEQ multiplex PCR; TCRdb has only the in-frame clones, and not every one. The sample yields roughly 23,000 clones, 80% to 85% seen once. Whole-study results and caveats: Participants lacked recorded data on ART adherence, viral resistance or therapy changes.

The clonotype originates from a woman aged 45-65 years with HIV. The source was unsorted PBMCs, collected 1.9 years after starting antiretroviral therapy. The gene calls are TRBV5-1 and TRBJ1-2, with TRBD1 matching 8 bases. CDR3 sequence: CASSSRTGSNYGYTF. In nucleotides, the CDR3 is TGCGCCAGCAGCTCGAGGACAGGGAGTAACTATGGCTACACCTTC.